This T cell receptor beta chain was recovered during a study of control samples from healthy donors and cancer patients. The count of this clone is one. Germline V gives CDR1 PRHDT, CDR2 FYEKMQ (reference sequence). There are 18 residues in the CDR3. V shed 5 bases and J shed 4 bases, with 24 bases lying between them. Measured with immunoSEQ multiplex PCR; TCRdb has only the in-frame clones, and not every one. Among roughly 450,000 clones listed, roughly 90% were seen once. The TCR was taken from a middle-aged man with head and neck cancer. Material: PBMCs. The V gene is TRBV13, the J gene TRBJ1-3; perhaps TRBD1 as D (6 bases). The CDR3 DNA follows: TGTGCCAGCAGCCGTACCTCAGGGGAAAAGAGGACGGGAAACACCATATATTTT. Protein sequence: CASSRTSGEKRTGNTIYF.